This TCR beta chain was sequenced for a study of cytomegalovirus exposure and HLA in healthy donors. Overall study findings and caveats: Reports indicate that TCR beta sequences accurately predicted the HLA-A and HLA-B alleles of most subjects. Cytomegalovirus association was listed for 164 TCR beta chains. Later on, an analysis tied 15,000 to 20,000 TCR beta sequences to HLA alleles at 0.05 false discovery rate.

The CDR3 runs 15 residues. Germline CDR1 is MRHNA and CDR2 is SNTAGT. V was shortened by 2 bases and J by 0 bases, with 5 bases between the two germline ends. With respect to this clone: Its antigen is unidentified.

With 60 Vbeta and 13 Jbeta primers, the PCR was carried out. The protocol was immunoSEQ multiplex PCR, while the TCRdb copy is restricted to in-frame clones and leaves out a portion. The sample includes around 150,000 clones, about 82% of them seen just once. The chain joins TRBV6-4 to TRBJ2-6, with D possibly matching TRBD2 (5 bases). This TCR came from a man younger than 40 in good health. The source material was PBMCs. The CDR3 DNA reads TGTGCCAGCAGTGACGGGAGCTCTGGGGCCAACGTCCTGACTTTC. It codes for CASSDGSSGANVLTF.